Detailed here is one T cell receptor beta chain. Antigen: not known. The data were obtained in a study of shared clonotypes between healthy human individuals. General study results and limits: Sharing of clonotypes among donors was expected to vary with sequencing depth. In contrast to clonotypes shared by all four donors, non-shared clonotypes had lower generation probabilities.

Produced via immunoSEQ multiplex PCR; TCRdb's table is partial and in-frame only. The sample includes around 2,100,000 clones, about 95% of them seen just once. CD45RO-negative CD8 cells positively selected for CCR7 made up the naive population, which excluded terminally differentiated effector memory CD45RA+ cells. The CDR3 is 15 amino acids. Trimming left V 0 bases short and J 4 bases short, with 10 bases between. Per the germline V gene, CDR1 is SGDLS and CDR2 is YYNGEE. The sequenced sample was naive CD8+ T cells sorted from blood. The sequence was collected from a man aged 18 to 30 in good health. This chain joins TRBV9 and TRBJ2-2, with D tentatively TRBD1 (5 bases). The CDR3 DNA reads TGTGCCAGCAGCGTAGGGGCAGGGTTCACCGGGGAGCTGTTTTTT. This gives the protein CASSVGAGFTGELFF.